This T cell receptor (beta chain) was sequenced during a study of CD8 T cells in Susac syndrome. Sequencing targeted TCR beta in T cells from blood (CD8+ and CD4+). TEMRA cells were enriched by FACS, while CD8+ and CD4+ T cells were obtained through a negative isolation that was performed magnetically. There are 14 residues in the CDR3. Trimming removed 0 bases from V and 3 bases from J, with 9 bases in between. Germline-derived CDR1 and CDR2 are GTSNPN and SVGIG (reference sequence). A quantity of about 0.5 to 1 ug RNA underwent reverse transcription using random hexamers. The immunoSEQ assay covered 54 Vbeta and 13 Jbeta segments for CDR3. TCRdb recomputed calls from the immunoSEQ multiplex PCR reads with MiXCR, one row per CDR3 protein. The data hold 200,000 to 250,000 distinct CDR3 sequences, with approximately 95% observed a single time.

Material for sequencing was CD4+ T cells from PBMCs. The receptor comes from a human donor with multiple sclerosis. The chain is built from TRBV30 and TRBJ1-5; unclear D gene. The CDR3 reads CAWSVRSANQPQHF. As DNA, the CDR3 is TGTGCCTGGAGTGTACGATCAGCCAATCAGCCCCAGCATTTT. The full variable domain, with the rest looked up from reference TRBV30 and TRBJ1-5, is SQTIHQWPATLVQPVGSPLSLECTVEGTSNPNLYWYRQAAGRGLQLLFYSVGIGQISSEVPQNLSASRPQDRQFILSSKKLLLSDSGFYLCAWSVRSANQPQHFGDGTRLSIL.